The clone carrying this T cell receptor beta chain was observed many times. Its matching antigen is unknown. Between the trimmed V and J ends, which lost 3 bases and 6 bases, there was a span of 15 bases. The CDR3 is made up of 15 amino acids. CDR1 and CDR2 from the germline V gene are KGHSH and LQKENI. This entry comes from a study of T cells in Graves' hyperthyroidism and ophthalmopathy. Study information: Any treatment followed the collection of peripheral blood at initial diagnosis. Whole-study results and caveats: Most thyroid clonotypes expanded above 0.001 appeared in blood too. Through a model of 13 V-J features, ophthalmopathy was separated from stable hyperthyroidism.

Using RNA transcripts as the source, TCR beta CDR3 regions were amplified. RT-PCR in the first round (using the HTBI primer set) targeted the TCR CDR3. TCRdb fed the multiplex PCR reads into MiXCR, producing one record per CDR3 protein. The sample includes roughly 500,000 distinct CDR3 sequences, around a quarter of them seen just once. This TCR was recovered from a woman in her 30s with Graves' ophthalmopathy. The genes are TRBV18 and TRBJ1-5; D call uncertain. Sequenced: blood. CDR3 in amino acids: CASSPVGEGTQPQHF. CDR3 DNA: TGTGCCAGCTCACCGGTAGGTGAGGGTACTCAGCCCCAGCATTTT.